The 14 T cell receptor beta chains below come from one sample, sequenced in a study of technical replicates of blood from several donors. Sequencing used immunoSEQ multiplex PCR; TCRdb keeps in-frame clones, though not all of them. This sample carries 50,000 to 55,000 clones, approximately 86% of them seen once, and the ten largest clones take about 5%. The sequenced sample consisted of PBMCs. All receptors come from a human donor in good health. Some clones in this sample may be carry-over from other donors' samples.

The chain links TRBV5-1 to TRBJ1-2; D is possibly TRBD1 (6 bases). Trimming took off 0 bases at V and 1 base at J, with 10 bases between the two ends. Germline CDR1 reads SGHRS; CDR2 reads YFSETQ. CDR3 size: 15 residues. CDR3 amino acids: CASSLDGQINYGYTF. CDR3 nucleotide sequence: TGCGCCAGCAGCTTGGACGGACAGATTAACTATGGCTACACCTTC.

Note on this clone: One junction end disagrees with the germline gene, perhaps due to a read error. The gene calls are TRBV30 and TRBJ2-5; 8 nucleotides match TRBD2. The CDR3 totals 11 residues. Germline CDR1 GTSNPN, CDR2 SVGIG (reference sequence). CDR3 protein: CARAGGETQYF. Written as DNA, the CDR3 is TGCGCGAGGGCGGGAGGAGAGACCCAGTACTTC.

The CDR3 is CASSPDSGQGGNTIYF. CDR3 in DNA: TGTGCCAGCAGCCCCGACTCGGGACAGGGAGGAAACACCATATATTTT. The chain is built from TRBV7-6 and TRBJ1-3; 9 bases agree with TRBD1. CDR1 and CDR2 (germline): SGHVS, FNYEAQ. The CDR3 is 16 residues long. V trimming: 5 bases; J trimming: 4 bases; junction bases outside the gene matches: 9.

This clone was counted once. The chain is built from TRBV6-1 and TRBJ1-1; TRBD1 matches at 9 bases. V lost 6 bases, J lost 5 bases, and 4 bases stayed unmatched. The CDR3 consists of 13 residues. Per germline, CDR1 MNHNS and CDR2 SASEGT. Written as DNA, the CDR3 is TGTGCCAGCAGCATCGACAGGGGGACTGAAGCTTTCTTT. As protein: CASSIDRGTEAFF.

This clone appeared many times. This rearrangement joins TRBV10-3 to TRBJ1-1, with D perhaps TRBD1 (5 bases). The CDR3 has 14 amino acids. With 6 bases removed from V and 1 base from J, the gap between germline ends came to 12 bases. CDR1 is ENHRY, CDR2 SYGVKD, per germline. The CDR3 DNA reads as TGTGCCATCAGGGAAAAGGGGTCGAACACTGAAGCTTTCTTT. Encoded protein: CAIREKGSNTEAFF.

The chain links TRBV18 to TRBJ1-1; 7 bases map to TRBD1. CDR1 and CDR2 from the germline V gene are KGHSH and LQKENI. With 2 bases clipped from V and 1 base from J, the junction kept 7 bases outside the gene matches. This CDR3 comprises 16 residues. The CDR3 DNA follows: TGTGCCAGCTCACCAAGACAGGGCGGAGAGAACACTGAAGCTTTCTTT. This encodes CASSPRQGGENTEAFF.

The rearrangement joins TRBV7-6 to TRBJ1-4; 7 bases fit TRBD1. The CDR3 runs to 19 residues. V lost 1 base, J lost 10 bases, and 21 bases stayed unmatched. Per germline, CDR1 SGHVS and CDR2 FNYEAQ. CDR3 bases: TGTGCCAGCAGCTTAGAGTCTCCGGACAGGAGTAGCCCGGAGGGAAAACTGTTTTTT. The encoded protein is CASSLESPDRSSPEGKLFF.

The chain recombines TRBV29-1 with TRBJ2-7; TRBD1 agrees at 7 bases. V lost 7 bases to trimming and J lost 0 bases; unmatched junction nucleotides: 3. CDR3 length: 12 residues. Germline V gene sequence: CDR1 SQVTM, CDR2 ANQGSEA. The CDR3 DNA reads as TGCAGCGGGACAGGTGACTCCTACGAGCAGTACTTC. It encodes CSGTGDSYEQYF.

This chain connects TRBV18 to TRBJ1-1, with D perhaps TRBD1 (5 bases). The CDR3 has 16 residues. V was cut by 3 bases and J by 0 bases, with 14 bases left in between. Looked up from germline, CDR1 is KGHSH and CDR2 is LQKENI. This CDR3 is CASSPRTGHMNTEAFF. The CDR3 region has the DNA TGTGCCAGCTCACCCCGTACAGGTCACATGAACACTGAAGCTTTCTTT.

The genes are TRBV5-1 and TRBJ2-5; the match to TRBD1 covers 7 bases. The CDR3 covers 13 residues. V dropped 5 bases and J dropped 5; count of bases not matched to a gene: 6. Per the germline V gene, CDR1 is SGHRS and CDR2 is YFSETQ. The CDR3 nucleotides read TGCGCCAGCAGTTTAACAGGGGTGGAGACCCAGTACTTC. Protein product: CASSLTGVETQYF.

The CDR3 is CASSLGPGQNQPQHF. The CDR3 DNA reads TGTGCCAGCAGCTTAGGACCGGGACAGAATCAGCCCCAGCATTTT. This sequence joins TRBV11-1 and TRBJ1-5; 7 nucleotides agree with TRBD1. V trimming: 1 base; J trimming: 4 bases; junction bases outside the gene matches: 4. Per germline, CDR1 SGHAT and CDR2 FQDESV (reference sequence). The CDR3 runs to 15 residues. Full variable domain (outside the CDR3, taken from reference TRBV11-1 and TRBJ1-5): EAEVAQSPRYKITEKSQAVAFWCDPISGHATLYWYRQILGQGPELLVQFQDESVVDDSQLPKDRFSAERLKGVDSTLKIQPAELGDSAMYLCASSLGPGQNQPQHFGDGTRLSIL.

V gene TRBV29-1 combines with J gene TRBJ2-2, with D perhaps matching TRBD2 (5 bases). This CDR3 comprises 11 residues. The V end lost 4 bases, the J end lost 7 bases, and 7 bases lay between the germline ends. In germline, CDR1 is SQVTM, CDR2 ANQGSEA. CDR3 nucleotide sequence: TGCAGCGTTGCGGAGGTCGGGGAGCTGTTTTTT. It translates to CSVAEVGELFF.

CDR3 bases: TGTGCCAGCAGACTAACCTCCTACGAGCAGTACTTC. Its protein is CASRLTSYEQYF. The chain combines TRBV6-6 with TRBJ2-7; no clear D gene. This CDR3 has 12 amino acids. From germline, CDR1 is MNHNY and CDR2 SVGAGI (reference sequence). V dropped 6 bases and J dropped 0 bases, with 6 bases sitting between them.

J is TRBJ1-2 and V is TRBV10-3; 10 bases fit TRBD1. Germline loops: CDR1 ENHRY, CDR2 SYGVKD. J lost 4 bases, V lost 4 bases, and 6 bases had no gene match. The CDR3 is 15 residues long. CDR3 in amino acids: CAISADGQGVYGYTF. CDR3 bases: TGTGCCATCAGTGCGGACGGACAGGGGGTCTATGGCTACACCTTC.